The 20 T cell receptor beta chains below all came from one sample that was sequenced in a study of T cells in Graves' hyperthyroidism and ophthalmopathy. RNA transcripts gave rise to amplified TCR beta CDR3 regions. Using the HTBI primer set, a first-round RT-PCR was run on the TCR CDR3. TCRdb itself ran the multiplex PCR reads through MiXCR, one entry per CDR3 protein. The table has hundreds of thousands of distinct CDR3 sequences, 38% seen once. The sequencing sample was made of blood. The receptor source for this set is a man aged 18-30 years with Graves' hyperthyroidism.

This clonotype has only a few counts. V usage is TRBV25-1 and J usage is TRBJ1-2; 7 nucleotides align to TRBD1. The CDR3 spans 14 residues. CDR1 is MGHDK and CDR2 is SYGVNS in the germline V gene. V was pared by 6 bases and J by 4 bases, with 8 bases of the junction left unmatched. CDR3 sequence (DNA): TGTGCCAGCAGCCAAGAGGGGGCTGGCTATGGCTACACCTTC. It translates to CASSQEGAGYGYTF.

This clonotype came up many times. The rearrangement uses TRBV15 and TRBJ1-5; D not resolved. The CDR3 is made up of 15 amino acids. Germline V gene sequence: CDR1 LNHNV, CDR2 YYDKDF (reference sequence). Between the trimmed V and J ends, which lost 1 base and 6 bases, there was a span of 13 bases. The CDR3, as DNA: TGTGCCACCAGCAGAGCTGCCAGCTGGAGTCAGCCCCAGCATTTT. This sequence encodes CATSRAASWSQPQHF.

This clonotype occurred many times. The genes are TRBV20-1 and TRBJ1-2, with a weak D call TRBD1 (6 bases). The CDR3 is 13 residues long. V dropped 0 bases and J dropped 8 bases, with 13 bases sitting between them. In germline, CDR1 is DFQATT, CDR2 SNEGSKA (reference sequence). For the CDR3, the DNA is TGCAGTGCTAGAGAAAGAGGGGGGGCGGGCTACACCTTC. Translation: CSARERGGAGYTF.

About this clonotype itself: The junction does not match germline at one end; this may be a read error. CDR3 residues: CAASRSVGGGTEAFF. DNA for the CDR3: TGTGCCGCCAGCAGATCCGTCGGGGGAGGGACTGAAGCTTTCTTT. The gene calls are TRBV15 and TRBJ1-1; D possibly corresponds to TRBD1 (5 bases). The CDR3 totals 15 residues. Germline CDR1 is LNHNV and CDR2 is YYDKDF (reference sequence).

This chain links TRBV7-2 with TRBJ1-4; D is unresolved. Germline-derived CDR1 and CDR2 are SGHTA and FQGNSA. The CDR3 is 15 residues long. Trimming shortened V by 5 bases and J by 8 bases, and 18 bases separated the two germline ends. CDR3 sequence (DNA): TGTGCCAGCAGCGCCGAGACGGGGAGAGAGGAAAAACTGTTTTTT. Translating gives CASSAETGREEKLFF. Complete variable domain (other parts from reference TRBV7-2 and TRBJ1-4): GAGVSQSPSNKVTEKGKDVELRCDPISGHTALYWYRQSLGQGLEFLIYFQGNSAPDKSGLPSDRFSAERTGGSVSTLTIQRTQQEDSAVYLCASSAETGREEKLFFGSGTQLSVL.

This chain links TRBV19 with TRBJ2-2; D possibly matches TRBD1 or TRBD2 (6 bases each). CDR1 LNHDA and CDR2 SQIVND come from the germline V gene (reference sequence). Trimming shortened V by 9 bases and J by 1 base, and 15 bases separated the two germline ends. The CDR3 length is 15 residues. This CDR3 reads CASRRAGQNTGELFF. CDR3 nucleotides: TGTGCCAGCAGGAGGGCGGGACAGAACACCGGGGAGCTGTTTTTT.

A single count supports this clonotype. This clone may be a read error of a much larger clone one base away. The chain has TRBV29-1 and TRBJ2-7, with D unclear. Germline lookup yields CDR1 SQVTM and CDR2 ANQGSEA. The CDR3 length is 12 residues. In DNA form, the CDR3 reads TGCAGCGTTGTTACAGACTCCTACGAGCAGCACTTC. Protein product: CSVVTDSYEQHF.

For this clonotype: Its ends do not fully match the called genes, so a read error is possible. The chain employs TRBV7-6 and TRBJ1-5, with D possibly TRBD1 on 5 matching bases. The germline gives CDR1 SGHVS, CDR2 FNYEAQ. This CDR3 comprises 16 residues. This CDR3 reads CASSPSRDGGNQPQHF. Written as DNA, the CDR3 is TGTGCTAGCAGCCCCAGCAGGGACGGCGGCAATCAGCCCCAGCATTTT.

The chain links TRBV7-2 to TRBJ1-2; 9 nucleotides agree with TRBD1. V gave up 6 bases and J gave up 8 bases; unmatched junction bases: 4. CDR3 length equals 12 residues. Germline loops: CDR1 SGHTA, CDR2 FQGNSA. The CDR3 sequence: CASSGQGTGYTF. In DNA, the CDR3 is TGTGCCAGCAGTGGACAGGGGACCGGCTACACCTTC. Full variable domain (remainder filled in from reference TRBV7-2 and TRBJ1-2): GAGVSQSPSNKVTEKGKDVELRCDPISGHTALYWYRQSLGQGLEFLIYFQGNSAPDKSGLPSDRFSAERTGGSVSTLTIQRTQQEDSAVYLCASSGQGTGYTFGSGTRLTVV.

This clonotype appeared a few times. The J gene is TRBJ1-4, the V gene TRBV20-1, with a tentative D call TRBD1 (6 bases). Per the germline V gene, CDR1 is DFQATT and CDR2 is SNEGSKA (reference sequence). With 1 base removed from V and 5 bases from J, the gap between germline ends came to 11 bases. There are 14 residues in the CDR3. Written as DNA, the CDR3 is TGCAGTGCTAGAGGCTTACAGGGAAATGAAAAACTGTTTTTT. This gives the protein CSARGLQGNEKLFF.

This clonotype showed up many times. The chain joins TRBV2 to TRBJ2-5; 7 bases agree with TRBD2. The CDR3 covers 13 residues. Trimming at V came to 3 bases and at J to 5 bases, leaving 3 bases not matched to a gene. CDR1 SNHLY and CDR2 FYNNEI come from the germline V gene. CDR3 in amino acids: CASSESGAETQYF. In nucleotides, the CDR3 is TGTGCCAGCAGTGAGAGCGGGGCTGAGACCCAGTACTTC.

This chain links TRBV5-1 with TRBJ1-2; possibly TRBD1 for D (6 bases). Germline V CDR1 and CDR2: SGHRS, YFSETQ. Between the trimmed V and J ends, which lost 0 bases and 4 bases, there was a span of 10 bases. The CDR3 covers 14 residues. The CDR3 coding sequence is TGCGCCAGCAGCTTGGGACAGGACAGCTATGGCTACACCTTC. Amino acids: CASSLGQDSYGYTF.

This clonotype was recorded a few times. The genes are TRBV9 and TRBJ2-7; D remains unclear. This CDR3 comprises 14 residues. Per germline, CDR1 SGDLS and CDR2 YYNGEE. Trimming left V 0 bases short and J 0 bases short, with 7 bases between. Here the CDR3 reads CASSVAPASYEQYF. CDR3 DNA sequence: TGTGCCAGCAGCGTAGCCCCGGCCTCCTACGAGCAGTACTTC.

This clonotype has more than one count but fewer than ten. The J gene is TRBJ1-2, the V gene TRBV7-9, with D uncertain. The CDR3 contains 14 residues. The germline V gene encodes CDR1 SEHNR and CDR2 FQNEAQ (reference sequence). V was shortened by 5 bases and J by 4 bases, with 14 bases between the two germline ends. The CDR3 is CASSPTTEGYGYTF. CDR3 in DNA: TGTGCCAGCAGCCCTACCACGGAGGGCTATGGCTACACCTTC.

As for this clonotype: A read error may be the cause here, since a much bigger clone is one base away. This rearrangement joins TRBV7-6 to TRBJ2-7, with TRBD2 identical over 7 bases. With 5 bases clipped from V and 6 bases from J, the junction kept 7 bases outside the gene matches. The germline gives CDR1 SGHVS, CDR2 FNYEAQ. This CDR3 has 13 amino acids. CDR3 sequence reads: CASSRGEGGEQYF. In DNA, the CDR3 is TGTGCCAGCAGCCGCGGGGAGGGTGGCGAGCAGTACTTC.

This clonotype was counted ten times or more. The V gene is TRBV13, the J gene TRBJ1-4; no definite D call. CDR3 size: 13 residues. Per germline, CDR1 PRHDT and CDR2 FYEKMQ (reference sequence). V was shortened by 1 base and J by 6 bases, with 6 bases between the two germline ends. The CDR3 coding sequence is TGTGCCAGCAGCTTAGTTGGCCATGAAAAACTGTTTTTT. It yields the protein CASSLVGHEKLFF.

There are a few counts of this clonotype. The chain joins TRBV4-1 to TRBJ1-3, with D possibly being TRBD1 (6 bases). The CDR3 totals 13 residues. Trimming shortened V by 7 bases and J by 4 bases, and 11 bases separated the two germline ends. In germline, CDR1 is MGHRA, CDR2 YSYEKL. CDR3 region: CASTGVTGNTIYF. For the CDR3, the DNA is TGCGCCAGCACAGGGGTTACGGGAAACACCATATATTTT.

Details on this clonotype: A single base separates this from a much larger clone, so it may be a read error. The genes are TRBV2 and TRBJ1-5; 12 positions agree with TRBD1. The CDR3 has 15 amino acids. Germline CDR1 reads SNHLY; CDR2 reads FYNNEI. J was trimmed by 3 bases and V by 4 bases; bases with no gene match: 1. CDR3 protein: CASSAGQGANQPQHF. DNA of the CDR3: TGTGCCAGCAGTGCGGGACAGGGGGCCAATCAGCCCCAGCATTTT.

The genes are TRBV12-3 or TRBV12-4 and TRBJ1-1; the D gene is possibly TRBD1 (5 bases). Trimming stripped 6 bases from V and 0 bases from J, with 11 bases between. This CDR3 comprises 14 residues. CDR3 in DNA: TGTGCCAGCAGCCAGGGTTCCATGAACACTGAAGCTTTCTTT. Its protein is CASSQGSMNTEAFF.

The V gene is TRBV5-6, the J gene TRBJ1-1; 8 nucleotides align to TRBD1. CDR1 SGHDT and CDR2 YYEEEE come from the germline V gene. The CDR3 consists of 11 residues. V lost 4 bases and J lost 11; bases outside the gene matches: 4. CDR3 sequence: CASSGTGLAFF. CDR3 nucleotides: TGTGCCAGCAGCGGGACAGGTTTGGCTTTCTTT.